The rows below give T cell receptor beta chains drawn from one sample of a study of blood T cell repertoires in COVID-19. Sequenced by immunoSEQ multiplex PCR; TCRdb stores in-frame clones only, minus some. Of 55,000 to 70,000 clones in the sample, about 87% were seen once. Sequencing used peripheral blood. These receptors all stem from a man aged 55 to 70 with active or convalescent COVID-19. Each CDR3 is given with its conserved first and last residue. Fields, in order: D gene, J gene, V gene, clone size, CDR3 protein, CDR3 DNA. A D gene is named only where the DNA matches it firmly. The size entry is marked missing in some rows and otherwise reads once, few, many or a size class.

NA TRBJ1-2 TRBV9 NA CASSSPSRGDGYTF TGTGCCAGCAGCTCCCCGTCCCGGGGTGATGGCTACACCTTC
NA TRBJ1-1 TRBV19 NA CASSMQGMNTEAFF TGTGCCAGTAGTATGCAGGGGATGAACACTGAAGCTTTCTTT
TRBD1 TRBJ1-4 TRBV6-5 NA CASRDRVTSEKLFF TGTGCCAGCAGGGACAGGGTCACGAGTGAAAAACTGTTTTTT
NA TRBJ1-6 TRBV6-1 NA CASSELAARVGSPLHF TGTGCCAGCAGTGAATTGGCGGCCAGGGTGGGTTCACCCCTCCACTTT
NA TRBJ2-7 TRBV5-5 many CASTGAHEQYF TGTGCCAGCACAGGGGCCCACGAGCAGTACTTC
NA TRBJ1-2 TRBV3-1/TRBV3-2 few CASRGGDYGYTF TGTGCCAGCAGGGGCGGGGACTATGGCTACACCTTC
NA TRBJ1-1 TRBV5-1 NA CASSVITETEAFF TGCGCCAGCAGCGTTATTACGGAGACTGAAGCTTTCTTT
NA TRBJ1-1 TRBV6-5 NA CASSYRQENTEAFF TGTGCCAGCAGTTACAGACAGGAGAACACTGAAGCTTTCTTT
NA TRBJ1-4 TRBV5-1 once CASSSSSGQGNEKLFF TGCGCCAGCAGCTCGTCCTCGGGACAAGGAAATGAAAAACTGTTTTTT
TRBD1 TRBJ1-5 TRBV6-1 NA CASSETGGSPQHF TGTGCCAGCAGTGAAACAGGGGGCTCCCCCCAGCATTTT
TRBD1 TRBJ1-1 TRBV5-6 NA CASSPGQWVTEAFF TGTGCCAGCAGCCCGGGACAGTGGGTTACTGAAGCTTTCTTT
NA TRBJ2-7 TRBV28 NA CASSLGTSNSHF TGTGCCAGTAGCCTTGGGACTTCCAACTCTCACTTC
TRBD2 TRBJ2-3 TRBV5-1 NA CASSFSGRRADTQYF TGCGCCAGCAGCTTTAGCGGGAGACGGGCAGATACGCAGTATTTT
NA TRBJ2-1 TRBV6-5 NA CASTTGSSYNEQFF TGTGCCAGCACTACTGGGAGCTCCTACAATGAGCAGTTCTTC
NA TRBJ1-1 TRBV18 NA CASSPGTMNTEAFF TGTGCCAGCTCACCCGGGACAATGAACACTGAAGCTTTCTTT
NA TRBJ2-1 TRBV10-3 NA CAISESTPNEQFF TGTGCCATCAGTGAGTCGACACCCAATGAGCAGTTCTTC
TRBD2 TRBJ2-1 TRBV7-6 once CASSSAGLAGAHNEQFF TGTGCCAGCAGCTCCGCGGGACTAGCGGGGGCCCACAATGAGCAGTTCTTC
NA TRBJ2-3 TRBV25-1 few CASSEYRAGGTDTQYF TGTGCCAGCAGTGAATATCGGGCAGGGGGCACAGATACGCAGTATTTT
TRBD1 TRBJ1-2 TRBV12-3/TRBV12-4 NA CASSLTGPYGYTF TGTGCCAGCAGTTTGACAGGGCCCTATGGCTACACCTTC
TRBD2 TRBJ2-3 TRBV19 NA CASTSGGTDTQYF TGTGCCAGCACAAGCGGGGGCACAGATACGCAGTATTTT
TRBD2 TRBJ2-1 TRBV16 NA CASSQVSGLGNNEQFF TGTGCCAGCAGCCAAGTTAGCGGACTAGGTAACAATGAGCAGTTCTTC
TRBD1 TRBJ1-1 TRBV4-1 NA CASSPRTEQGAEAFF TGCGCCAGCAGCCCCCGAACCGAACAGGGGGCTGAAGCTTTCTTT
TRBD1 TRBJ1-1 TRBV29-1 NA CSVLRDRGFEAFF TGCAGCGTTCTTAGGGACAGGGGGTTTGAAGCTTTCTTT
NA TRBJ2-1 TRBV19 NA CASSIDRGDEQFF TGTGCCAGTAGTATAGACAGGGGAGATGAGCAGTTCTTC
TRBD1 TRBJ1-3 TRBV28 NA CASRQYRGQNSGNTIYF TGTGCCAGCAGGCAATACAGGGGTCAAAACTCTGGAAACACCATATATTTT
NA TRBJ1-6 TRBV7-3 once CASSAQGSYNSPLHF TGTGCCAGCAGCGCCCAGGGTTCCTATAATTCACCCCTCCACTTT
NA TRBJ1-5 TRBV2 once CASTYVGGRSNQPQHF TGTGCCAGCACGTACGTCGGGGGAAGAAGCAATCAGCCCCAGCATTTT
TRBD1 TRBJ2-3 TRBV5-1 NA CASSRAGTVSTDTQYF TGCGCCAGCAGCCGGGCCGGGACAGTCAGCACAGATACGCAGTATTTT
TRBD1 TRBJ1-1 TRBV10-3 NA CATSLGQGETEAFF TGTGCCACCAGTCTCGGACAGGGGGAGACTGAAGCTTTCTTT
TRBD1 TRBJ1-2 TRBV11-2 NA CASSPRDRRSNYGYTF TGTGCCAGCAGCCCCCGGGACAGGCGCTCTAACTATGGCTACACCTTC
NA TRBJ1-4 TRBV12-3/TRBV12-4 NA CASSFSKGKKLFF TGTGCCAGCAGTTTTTCCAAGGGGAAAAAACTGTTTTTT
NA TRBJ1-2 TRBV4-1 NA CASSPDRGNAYGYTF TGCGCCAGCAGCCCCGACCGGGGGAACGCCTATGGCTACACCTTC
TRBD2 TRBJ2-5 TRBV7-9 NA CASSPRLAEQETQYF TGTGCCAGCAGCCCAAGACTAGCGGAACAAGAGACCCAGTACTTC
TRBD1 TRBJ1-1 TRBV19 NA CASSIDPTGVLQAFF TGTGCCAGTAGTATAGACCCGACAGGGGTATTGCAAGCTTTCTTT
NA TRBJ2-2 TRBV5-1 NA CASSFRQANTGELFF TGCGCCAGCAGCTTCCGACAGGCAAACACCGGGGAGCTGTTTTTT
NA TRBJ2-3 TRBV7-9 once CASSLVSGTDTQYF TGTGCCAGCAGCTTAGTGTCAGGCACAGATACGCAGTATTTT
NA TRBJ1-5 TRBV6-6 NA CASSLPGNLNLNQPQHF TGTGCCAGCAGTCTCCCAGGGAACCTAAATCTGAATCAGCCCCAGCATTTT
NA TRBJ2-2 TRBV11-2 NA CASSTQGLNTGELFF TGTGCCAGCAGCACTCAAGGACTGAACACCGGGGAGCTGTTTTTT
NA TRBJ2-5 TRBV28 NA CASSQPGSQETQYF TGTGCCAGCAGTCAACCGGGAAGCCAAGAGACCCAGTACTTC
TRBD1 TRBJ2-3 TRBV19 once CASRKTGAGDTQYF TGTGCCAGTAGGAAGACAGGGGCGGGAGATACGCAGTATTTT
TRBD1 TRBJ2-1 TRBV18 NA CASSLRDRSYNEQFF TGTGCCAGCTCGCTCCGGGACAGGTCCTACAATGAGCAGTTCTTC
NA TRBJ1-5 TRBV5-8 once CASSLGSRNQPQHF TGTGCCAGCAGCCTAGGCTCTAGGAATCAGCCCCAGCATTTT
NA TRBJ1-4 TRBV30 few CAWSVLQGEKLFF TGTGCCTGGAGTGTACTGCAGGGCGAAAAACTGTTTTTT
TRBD1 TRBJ2-7 TRBV13 NA CASSYRGPLSYEQYF TGTGCCAGCAGCTACAGGGGCCCCCTCTCCTACGAGCAGTACTTC
NA TRBJ2-1 TRBV6-2/TRBV6-3 NA CASSQTSNEQFF TGTGCCAGCAGTCAGACTAGCAATGAGCAGTTCTTC
TRBD1 TRBJ1-1 TRBV4-2 NA CASSQGQGGTEAFF TGTGCCAGCAGCCAAGGACAGGGTGGCACTGAAGCTTTCTTT
NA TRBJ1-5 TRBV28 NA CASTNSQPGGNQPQHF TGTGCCAGCACTAACTCACAGCCGGGGGGCAATCAGCCCCAGCATTTT
TRBD2 TRBJ2-2 TRBV4-1 once CASSQPRTSGGTGELFF TGCGCCAGCAGCCAACCTCGGACTAGCGGGGGCACCGGGGAGCTGTTTTTT